One sample yielded the 3 T cell receptor beta chains listed below, sequenced in a study of cytomegalovirus exposure and HLA in healthy donors. The PCR had 60 Vbeta and 13 Jbeta primers. Using immunoSEQ multiplex PCR, the repertoire was profiled, and TCRdb retains in-frame clones only, with some absent. The table lists 130,000 to 150,000 clones, approximately 80% of them singletons. The sequenced sample was PBMCs. The receptors here all came from a woman aged 60 to 75 in good health and CMV-seropositive.

The genes are TRBV4-2 and TRBJ2-3; TRBD2 matches 11 bases. The junction had 12 bases not matched to a gene; V was cut back by 0 bases and J by 1 base. This CDR3 is built from 20 residues. The germline gives CDR1 LGHNA, CDR2 YNFKEQ. The CDR3 nucleotides are TGTGCCAGCAGCCAAGAAAGTTTAGCGGGAGGGGAACGGGGCACAGATACGCAGTATTTT. Residues: CASSQESLAGGERGTDTQYF.

The chain combines TRBV4-1 with TRBJ1-4, with 7 bases fitting TRBD1. This CDR3 is built from 15 residues. CDR1 is MGHRA, CDR2 YSYEKL, per germline. The trim removed 2 bases at V and 6 bases at J, leaving 6 bases unmatched. The CDR3 region has the DNA TGCGCCAGCAGCCAACCTGACAGGGACCATGAAAAACTGTTTTTT. This codes for CASSQPDRDHEKLFF.

This clone was counted between two and nine times. V is TRBV6-1 and J is TRBJ1-5; D gene unclear. The germline gives CDR1 MNHNS, CDR2 SASEGT. CDR3 length equals 15 residues. The germline V and J ends were trimmed by 0 bases and 12 bases, with 18 bases remaining between them. The CDR3 is CASSEAYPLNEVQHF. DNA for the CDR3: TGTGCCAGCAGTGAAGCTTATCCACTTAATGAGGTCCAGCATTTT.